This is a list of T cell receptor beta chains from one sample in a study of cytomegalovirus exposure and HLA in healthy donors. The protocol was immunoSEQ multiplex PCR, while the TCRdb copy is restricted to in-frame clones and leaves out a portion. The data contain approximately 110,000 clones, around 76% of them seen just once; the ten biggest clones take up about 13%. The sample taken for sequencing was PBMCs. These receptors came from a woman in her fifties or sixties in good health and CMV-seropositive. The CDR3 runs from the conserved cysteine through the conserved F or W. The D gene is left open where the match is weak. Expanded clones are given a class, and other clones once, few, many or no size at all.

V gene	D gene	J gene	clone size	CDR3 DNA	CDR3 protein
TRBV5-1	TRBD1	TRBJ2-5	NA	TGCGCCAGCAGCTGGGGACAGGGTCAAGAGACCCAGTACTTC	CASSWGQGQETQYF
TRBV14	TRBD2	TRBJ2-5	NA	TGTGCCAGCAGCTTCAGCGGGAGGACGCGGGAGACCCAGTACTTC	CASSFSGRTRETQYF
TRBV19	NA	TRBJ2-3	NA	TGTGCCAGTAGTATAGACTCGACGGGAAAAGGCACAGATACGCAGTATTTT	CASSIDSTGKGTDTQYF
TRBV2	TRBD1	TRBJ1-1	few	TGTGCCAGCAGCCCGAGACAGGGGGCGAACACTGAAGCTTTCTTT	CASSPRQGANTEAFF
TRBV4-2	TRBD1	TRBJ2-6	NA	TGTGCCAGCAGCCAAGATTTTGGCAGGGGGCAGGGGGCCAACGTCCTGACTTTC	CASSQDFGRGQGANVLTF
TRBV9	NA	TRBJ2-3	NA	TGTGCCAGCAGCGTAGATGCAGGAGGGGCAGGGACAGATACGCAGTATTTT	CASSVDAGGAGTDTQYF
TRBV7-2	TRBD1	TRBJ1-5	NA	TGTGCCAGCAGCTTAAGACAGGGAAATCAGCCCCAGCATTTT	CASSLRQGNQPQHF
TRBV5-4	NA	TRBJ1-3	NA	TGTGCCAGCAGCTTGGACCAGGGGTCTGGAAACACCATATATTTT	CASSLDQGSGNTIYF
TRBV5-1	TRBD1	TRBJ2-2	once	TGCGCCAGCAGCTTGGCCGGTGGGACAGGGTTAACCGGGGAGCTGTTTTTT	CASSLAGGTGLTGELFF
TRBV7-6	NA	TRBJ1-1	once	TGTGCCAGCAGCTTAGAGGCAGGGCTTGAGTCTGAAGCTTTCTTT	CASSLEAGLESEAFF
TRBV7-9	TRBD1	TRBJ2-1	few	TGTGCCAGCAGCTCGACAGGGCTTAACCCCCCCAATGAGCAGTTCTTC	CASSSTGLNPPNEQFF
TRBV2	TRBD1	TRBJ1-1	NA	TGTGCCTCCAGGACCAGGGGGATCATGAACACTGAAGCTTTCTTT	CASRTRGIMNTEAFF
TRBV10-3	TRBD2	TRBJ2-5	NA	TGTGCCATCAGTGACATAGCGGGAGGGAGGCAAGAGACCCAGTACTTC	CAISDIAGGRQETQYF
TRBV19	TRBD1	TRBJ1-3	NA	TGTGCCAGTAGTGGAGGGGGACAGGGGGCGACCGCTGGAAACACCATATATTTT	CASSGGGQGATAGNTIYF
TRBV7-3	NA	TRBJ2-5	NA	TGTGCCAGCAGCCCTCAACCCGGGCAAGAGACCCAGTACTTC	CASSPQPGQETQYF
TRBV4-3	TRBD1	TRBJ1-2	NA	TGCGCCAGCAGTCAAGGCACCGGACAGGGGGGTGGCTACACCTTC	CASSQGTGQGGGYTF
TRBV7-2	NA	TRBJ1-2	NA	TGTGCCAGCAGCCGACAACAGGGCCCGAACTATGGCTACACCTTC	CASSRQQGPNYGYTF
TRBV5-8	TRBD2	TRBJ2-7	NA	TGTGCCAGCAGCTTGGAGGGACTAGCGGGAATGGCGCAGTACTTC	CASSLEGLAGMAQYF
TRBV28	NA	TRBJ2-7	NA	TGTGCCAGCACAGGACAGTACGAGCAGTACTTC	CASTGQYEQYF
TRBV5-1	NA	TRBJ1-4	NA	TGCGCCAGCAGCTTGGGGCTAGGAGAGAATGAAAAACTGTTTTTT	CASSLGLGENEKLFF
TRBV19	NA	TRBJ1-5	NA	TGTGCCAGTAACGGGGACACCTCACCCCAGCATTTT	CASNGDTSPQHF
TRBV19	TRBD2	TRBJ2-1	NA	TGTGCCAGTAGTATGAAGGTTAGCGGGAGCTACAATGAGCAGTTCTTC	CASSMKVSGSYNEQFF
TRBV5-6	NA	TRBJ2-2	few	TGTGCCAGCAGCTTCGGCGGAAGTAACACCGGGGAGCTGTTTTTT	CASSFGGSNTGELFF
TRBV5-4	TRBD2	TRBJ2-1	NA	TGTGCCAGCAGCTTGGGGCGGGGCGGGGGGGAGTTCTACAATGAGCAGTTCTTC	CASSLGRGGGEFYNEQFF
TRBV4-2	NA	TRBJ2-5	NA	TGTGCCAGCAGCCGCCCAGGGGTAGATCCACAAGAGACCCAGTACTTC	CASSRPGVDPQETQYF
TRBV27	TRBD1	TRBJ1-1	NA	TGTGCCAGCAGTTTATCACGGACAGGGGTTTTCACTGAAGCTTTCTTT	CASSLSRTGVFTEAFF